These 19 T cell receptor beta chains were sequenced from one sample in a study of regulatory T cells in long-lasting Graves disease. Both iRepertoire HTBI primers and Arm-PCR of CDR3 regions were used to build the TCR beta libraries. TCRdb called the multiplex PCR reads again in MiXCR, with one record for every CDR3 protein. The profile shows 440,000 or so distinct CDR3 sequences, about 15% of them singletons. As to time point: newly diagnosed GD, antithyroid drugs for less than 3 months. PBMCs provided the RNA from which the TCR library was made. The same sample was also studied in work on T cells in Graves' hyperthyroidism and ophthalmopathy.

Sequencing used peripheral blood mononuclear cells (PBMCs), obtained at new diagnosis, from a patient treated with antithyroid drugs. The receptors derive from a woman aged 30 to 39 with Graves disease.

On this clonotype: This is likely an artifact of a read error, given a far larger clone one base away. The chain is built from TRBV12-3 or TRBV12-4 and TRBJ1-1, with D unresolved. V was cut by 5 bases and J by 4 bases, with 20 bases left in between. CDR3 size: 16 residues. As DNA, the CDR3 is TGTGCCAGCAGTGAACCCCCCCTGAGGTCCGGCACTGAAGCTTTCTTT. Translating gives CASSEPPLRSGTEAFF.

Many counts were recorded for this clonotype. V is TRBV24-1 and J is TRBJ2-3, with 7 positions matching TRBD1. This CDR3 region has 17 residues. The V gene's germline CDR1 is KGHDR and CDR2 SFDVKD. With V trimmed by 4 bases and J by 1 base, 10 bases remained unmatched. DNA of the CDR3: TGTGCCACCAGTGACCACAGACAGGGTTGGGGCACAGATACGCAGTATTTT. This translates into CATSDHRQGWGTDTQYF.

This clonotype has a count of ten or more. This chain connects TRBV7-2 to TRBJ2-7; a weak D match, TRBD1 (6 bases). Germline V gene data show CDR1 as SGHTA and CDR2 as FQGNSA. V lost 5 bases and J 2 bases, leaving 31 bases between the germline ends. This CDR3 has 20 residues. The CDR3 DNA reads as TGTGCCAGCAGCCTGTACCCCTGGGTGCCGGACAGCGATTTTACCTACGAGCAGTACTTC. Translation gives CASSLYPWVPDSDFTYEQYF. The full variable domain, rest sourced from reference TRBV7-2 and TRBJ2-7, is GAGVSQSPSNKVTEKGKDVELRCDPISGHTALYWYRQSLGQGLEFLIYFQGNSAPDKSGLPSDRFSAERTGGSVSTLTIQRTQQEDSAVYLCASSLYPWVPDSDFTYEQYFGPGTRLTVT.

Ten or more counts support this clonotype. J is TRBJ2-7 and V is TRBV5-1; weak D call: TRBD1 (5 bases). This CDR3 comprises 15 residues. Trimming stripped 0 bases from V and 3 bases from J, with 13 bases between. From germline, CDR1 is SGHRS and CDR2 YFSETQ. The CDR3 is CASSLAGQGGYEQYF. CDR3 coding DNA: TGCGCCAGCAGCTTGGCTGGGCAGGGTGGCTACGAGCAGTACTTC.

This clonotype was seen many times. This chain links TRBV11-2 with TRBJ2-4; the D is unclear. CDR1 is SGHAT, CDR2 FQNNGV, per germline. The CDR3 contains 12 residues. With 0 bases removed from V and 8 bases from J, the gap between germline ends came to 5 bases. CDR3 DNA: TGTGCCAGCAGCTTAGATCATGACATTCAGTACTTC. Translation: CASSLDHDIQYF. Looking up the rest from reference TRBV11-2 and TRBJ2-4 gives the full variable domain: EAGVAQSPRYKIIEKRQSVAFWCNPISGHATLYWYQQILGQGPKLLIQFQNNGVVDDSQLPKDRFSAERLKGVDSTLKIQPAKLEDSAVYLCASSLDHDIQYFGAGTRLSVL.

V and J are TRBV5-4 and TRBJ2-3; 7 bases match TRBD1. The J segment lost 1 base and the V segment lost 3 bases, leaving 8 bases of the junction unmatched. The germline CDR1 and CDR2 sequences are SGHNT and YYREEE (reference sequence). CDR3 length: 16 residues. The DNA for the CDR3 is TGTGCCAGCAGCTCTACCCTTGGGACAGGCACAGATACGCAGTATTTT. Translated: CASSSTLGTGTDTQYF.

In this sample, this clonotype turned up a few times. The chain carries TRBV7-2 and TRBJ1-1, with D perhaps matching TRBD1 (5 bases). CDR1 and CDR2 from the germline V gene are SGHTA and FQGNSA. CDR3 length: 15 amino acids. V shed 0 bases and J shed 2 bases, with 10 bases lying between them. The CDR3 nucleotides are TGTGCCAGCAGCTTAGCATGGGGGGGAAACACTGAAGCTTTCTTT. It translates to CASSLAWGGNTEAFF.

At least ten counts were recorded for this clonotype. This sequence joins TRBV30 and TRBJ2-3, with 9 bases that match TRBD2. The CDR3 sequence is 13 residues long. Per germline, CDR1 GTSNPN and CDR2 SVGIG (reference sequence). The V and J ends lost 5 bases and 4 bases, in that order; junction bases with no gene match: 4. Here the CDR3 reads CAWSLAGPDTQYF. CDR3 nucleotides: TGTGCCTGGTCGCTAGCGGGGCCAGATACGCAGTATTTT.

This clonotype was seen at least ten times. The CDR3, as DNA: TGTGCCACCAGCAGAGATCCGGGGATCGCGGAGACCCAGTACTTC. This codes for CATSRDPGIAETQYF. The J gene is TRBJ2-5, the V gene TRBV15; D may be TRBD2 (5 bases). The germline CDR1 and CDR2 sequences are LNHNV and YYDKDF (reference sequence). CDR3 size: 15 residues. Trimming left V 0 bases short and J 5 bases short, with 13 bases between.

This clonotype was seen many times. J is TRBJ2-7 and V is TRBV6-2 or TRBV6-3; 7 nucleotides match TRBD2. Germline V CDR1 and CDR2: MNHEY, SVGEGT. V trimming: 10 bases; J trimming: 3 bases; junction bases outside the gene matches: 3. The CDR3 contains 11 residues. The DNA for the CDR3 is TGTGCCACCTCGGGGGGCTACGAGCAGTACTTC. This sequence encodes CATSGGYEQYF.

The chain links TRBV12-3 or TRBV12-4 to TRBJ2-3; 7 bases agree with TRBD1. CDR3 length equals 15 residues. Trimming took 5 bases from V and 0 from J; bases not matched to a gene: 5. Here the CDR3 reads CASSAGTVSTDTQYF. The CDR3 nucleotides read TGTGCCAGCAGTGCCGGGACAGTTAGCACAGATACGCAGTATTTT.

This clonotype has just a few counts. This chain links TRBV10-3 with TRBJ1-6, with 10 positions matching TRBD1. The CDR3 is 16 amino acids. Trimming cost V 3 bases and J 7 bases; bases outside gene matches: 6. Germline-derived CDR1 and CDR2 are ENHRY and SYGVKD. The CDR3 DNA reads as TGTGCCATCAGTGACCGGGACAGGGGCTTCAATTCACCCCTCCACTTT. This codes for CAISDRDRGFNSPLHF.

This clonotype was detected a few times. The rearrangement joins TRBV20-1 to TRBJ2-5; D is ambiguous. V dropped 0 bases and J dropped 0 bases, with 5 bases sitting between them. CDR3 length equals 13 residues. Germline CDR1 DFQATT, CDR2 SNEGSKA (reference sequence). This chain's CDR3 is CSARDENQETQYF. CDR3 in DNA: TGCAGTGCTAGAGATGAGAACCAAGAGACCCAGTACTTC.

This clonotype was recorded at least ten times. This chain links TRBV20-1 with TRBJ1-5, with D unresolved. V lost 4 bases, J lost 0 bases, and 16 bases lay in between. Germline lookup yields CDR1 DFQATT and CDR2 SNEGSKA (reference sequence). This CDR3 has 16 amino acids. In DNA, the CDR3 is TGCAGTGCTACAGAGGTGGTGGTGCATAGCAATCAGCCCCAGCATTTT. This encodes CSATEVVVHSNQPQHF.

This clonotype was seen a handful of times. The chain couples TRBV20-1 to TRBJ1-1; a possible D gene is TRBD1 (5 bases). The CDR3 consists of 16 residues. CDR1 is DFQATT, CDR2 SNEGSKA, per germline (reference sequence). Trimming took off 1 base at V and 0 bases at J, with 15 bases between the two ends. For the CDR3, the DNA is TGCAGTGCTAGAGCCGGGGCGCAGGGTATGAACACTGAAGCTTTCTTT. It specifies CSARAGAQGMNTEAFF.

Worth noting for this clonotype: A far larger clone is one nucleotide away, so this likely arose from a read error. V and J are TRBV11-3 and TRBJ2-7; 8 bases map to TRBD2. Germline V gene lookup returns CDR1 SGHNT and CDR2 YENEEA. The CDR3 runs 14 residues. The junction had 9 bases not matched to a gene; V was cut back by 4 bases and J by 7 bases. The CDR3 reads CASSSGLGYNEQYF. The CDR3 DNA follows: TGTGCCAGCAGCTCGGGACTAGGATACAATGAGCAGTACTTC.

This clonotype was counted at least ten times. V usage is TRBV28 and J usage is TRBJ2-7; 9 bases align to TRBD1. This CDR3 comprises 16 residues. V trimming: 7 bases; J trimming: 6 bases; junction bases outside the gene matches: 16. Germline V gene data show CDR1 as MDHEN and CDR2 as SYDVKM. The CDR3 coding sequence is TGTGCCAGCATTACTATCGCCGGGACAGGGTTCCCCGAGCAGTACTTC. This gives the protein CASITIAGTGFPEQYF.

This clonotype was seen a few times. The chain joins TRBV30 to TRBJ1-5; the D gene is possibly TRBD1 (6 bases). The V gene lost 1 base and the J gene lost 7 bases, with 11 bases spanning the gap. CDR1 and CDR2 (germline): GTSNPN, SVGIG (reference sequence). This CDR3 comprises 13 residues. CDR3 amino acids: CAWSAGGGQPQHF. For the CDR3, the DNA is TGTGCCTGGAGTGCTGGGGGCGGGCAGCCCCAGCATTTT.

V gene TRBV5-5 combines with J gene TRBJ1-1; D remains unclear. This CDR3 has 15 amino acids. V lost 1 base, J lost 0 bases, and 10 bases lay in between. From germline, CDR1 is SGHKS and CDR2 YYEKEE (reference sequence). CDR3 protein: CASSLIVSMNTEAFF. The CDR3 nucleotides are TGTGCCAGCAGCTTGATCGTGAGTATGAACACTGAAGCTTTCTTT.